Each of the 24 T cell receptor beta chains below was sequenced from the same sample in a study of shared clonotypes between healthy human individuals. Terminally differentiated effector memory CD45RA+ cells were excluded from the naive CD8 cells, which were CD45RO-negative and positively selected for CCR7. This table comes from immunoSEQ multiplex PCR, and its TCRdb copy is limited to in-frame clones, with some not included. This sample has about 2.1 million clones, with 93% found just once. The sequenced sample consisted of naive CD8+ T cells from PBMCs. The receptor source for this set is a man aged 18 to 29 in good health. Some clones in this sample may be carry-over from other donors' samples.

The rearrangement joins TRBV19 to TRBJ2-3, with 10 bases lining up with TRBD2. The germline V gene encodes CDR1 LNHDA and CDR2 SQIVND (reference sequence). This CDR3 region has 15 residues. Germline trimming cut 7 bases from V and 5 bases from J; bases unmatched to any gene: 9. The CDR3 sequence: CASTPRAGGGDTQYF. The DNA for the CDR3 is TGTGCCAGTACCCCAAGAGCGGGAGGGGGAGATACGCAGTATTTT.

The chain couples TRBV5-1 to TRBJ2-5; D possibly corresponds to TRBD1 (6 bases). Trimming shortened V by 2 bases and J by 5 bases, and 19 bases separated the two germline ends. Germline V lookup: CDR1 SGHRS, CDR2 YFSETQ. The CDR3 extends over 16 amino acids. CDR3 coding DNA: TGCGCCAGCAGCTTTACAGGGACCTCACTGGGGGAGACCCAGTACTTC. Translated, it gives CASSFTGTSLGETQYF.

The V call is TRBV28, the J call TRBJ2-2; no firm D call. This CDR3 has 16 residues. V lost 4 bases, J lost 4 bases, and 16 bases lay in between. CDR1 MDHEN and CDR2 SYDVKM come from the germline V gene. The CDR3 here is CASSSLSWYLTGELFF. The CDR3 DNA sequence: TGTGCCAGCAGTTCCCTATCTTGGTACCTCACCGGGGAGCTGTTTTTT.

This rearrangement joins TRBV27 to TRBJ2-1; D is uncertain. Germline CDR1 MNHEY, CDR2 SMNVEV (reference sequence). This CDR3 region has 15 residues. V was cut by 7 bases and J by 0 bases, with 13 bases left in between. The CDR3 region has the DNA TGTGCCAGCACCATTGGGGTGGGCTCCTACAATGAGCAGTTCTTC. This encodes CASTIGVGSYNEQFF.

This chain joins TRBV28 and TRBJ2-7; weak D call: TRBD2 (5 bases). Trimming shortened V by 3 bases and J by 0 bases, and 12 bases separated the two germline ends. The CDR3 has 15 residues. Germline CDR1 MDHEN, CDR2 SYDVKM. Here the CDR3 DNA reads TGTGCCAGCAGTTTGGCGACTACACACTCCTACGAGCAGTACTTC. Protein: CASSLATTHSYEQYF.

This clone was seen a single time. The V gene is TRBV7-9, the J gene TRBJ2-7; TRBD1 or TRBD2 may be the D gene (5 bases each). CDR1 is SEHNR, CDR2 FQNEAQ, per germline (reference sequence). Trimming cost V 5 bases and J 7 bases, with 24 bases left between them. This CDR3 is 16 amino acids long. The CDR3: CASSHRASRAFGEQYF. CDR3 sequence (DNA): TGTGCCAGCAGCCATCGGGCTAGCAGGGCCTTTGGGGAGCAGTACTTC.

V usage is TRBV2 and J usage is TRBJ2-7; 8 nucleotides line up with TRBD2. The germline V gene has CDR1 SNHLY and CDR2 FYNNEI. The CDR3 contains 14 residues. With 2 bases clipped from V and 4 bases from J, the junction kept 4 bases outside the gene matches. Here the CDR3 reads CASSEQRELYEQYF. In DNA form, the CDR3 reads TGTGCCAGCAGTGAACAGCGGGAGTTGTACGAGCAGTACTTC.

The chain carries TRBV28 and TRBJ2-5; 7 bases map to TRBD1. Germline V gene data show CDR1 as MDHEN and CDR2 as SYDVKM. CDR3 length: 16 amino acids. With V trimmed by 2 bases and J by 5 bases, 11 bases remained unmatched. CDR3 in amino acids: CASSLPRQGVSETQYF. The CDR3 coding sequence is TGTGCCAGCAGTTTACCCCGGCAGGGGGTATCGGAGACCCAGTACTTC.

The CDR3, as DNA: TGTGCCAGCAGTCCCGCCCCAGATAGCTATGGCTACACCTTC. Translating it yields CASSPAPDSYGYTF. V gene TRBV6-1 combines with J gene TRBJ1-2, with D unresolved. V lost 5 bases and J 4 bases, leaving 14 bases between the germline ends. This CDR3 is built from 14 residues. The germline gives CDR1 MNHNS, CDR2 SASEGT.

The V gene is TRBV27, the J gene TRBJ2-3, with D uncertain. Germline loops: CDR1 MNHEY, CDR2 SMNVEV (reference sequence). This CDR3 is built from 13 residues. V was cut by 4 bases and J by 6 bases, with 11 bases left in between. The CDR3 loop is CASSSRTSDTQYF. The CDR3 DNA follows: TGTGCCAGCAGTTCGCGTACCTCGGATACGCAGTATTTT.

V is TRBV5-1 and J is TRBJ2-7; perhaps TRBD2 as D (5 bases). Germline V CDR1 and CDR2: SGHRS, YFSETQ. Between the trimmed V and J ends, which lost 0 bases and 6 bases, there was a span of 10 bases. This CDR3 region has 13 residues. Written as DNA, the CDR3 is TGCGCCAGCAGCTTGGGGGGAGACCGCGAGCAGTACTTC. Its protein is CASSLGGDREQYF.

This rearrangement joins TRBV15 to TRBJ1-4, with D possibly matching TRBD1 (6 bases). The germline CDR1 and CDR2 sequences are LNHNV and YYDKDF (reference sequence). The V end lost 4 bases, the J end lost 4 bases, and 10 bases lay between the germline ends. The CDR3 length is 14 residues. The CDR3 is CATSIRGNNEKLFF. The CDR3 DNA follows: TGTGCCACCAGCATCAGGGGTAATAATGAAAAACTGTTTTTT.

The J gene is TRBJ2-3, the V gene TRBV6-5; D not resolved. Per germline, CDR1 MNHEY and CDR2 SVGAGI. The CDR3 has 12 amino acids. With 5 bases removed from V and 4 bases from J, the gap between germline ends came to 7 bases. CDR3 protein: CASSTPPDTQYF. The CDR3 coding sequence is TGTGCCAGCAGTACGCCACCAGATACGCAGTATTTT.

CDR3 sequence: CASSQDDMAESYNEQFF. CDR3 DNA sequence: TGCGCCAGCAGCCAAGACGACATGGCGGAATCCTACAATGAGCAGTTCTTC. The V call is TRBV4-1, the J call TRBJ2-1; no clear D gene. V gave up 0 bases and J gave up 1 base, with 13 bases separating them. Per germline, CDR1 MGHRA and CDR2 YSYEKL. This CDR3 comprises 17 residues.

The V gene is TRBV2, the J gene TRBJ2-5; 13 bases are shared with TRBD2. Looked up from germline, CDR1 is SNHLY and CDR2 is FYNNEI. Trimming at V came to 6 bases and at J to 4 bases, leaving 5 bases not matched to a gene. The CDR3 has 15 residues. CDR3 in amino acids: CASSPGLAGVETQYF. The CDR3 DNA follows: TGTGCCAGCAGCCCCGGACTAGCGGGAGTAGAGACCCAGTACTTC.

In nucleotides, the CDR3 is TGTGCCAGCAGTGCCCCCGGGACAGGGGGATCTGAAGCTTTCTTT. Its translation: CASSAPGTGGSEAFF. This rearrangement joins TRBV25-1 to TRBJ1-1; 11 bases map to TRBD1. Trimming at V came to 4 bases and at J to 6 bases, leaving 7 bases not matched to a gene. The germline V gene has CDR1 MGHDK and CDR2 SYGVNS. This CDR3 is built from 15 residues.

CDR3 DNA sequence: TGCGCCAGCAGCCAGGGGGGCAAAGAGACAAACTATGGCTACACCTTC. Protein: CASSQGGKETNYGYTF. The gene calls are TRBV5-1 and TRBJ1-2, with 7 bases matching TRBD1. The CDR3 runs to 16 residues. Germline CDR1 is SGHRS and CDR2 is YFSETQ. The junction had 11 bases not matched to a gene; V was cut back by 4 bases and J by 2 bases.

The chain uses TRBV30 and TRBJ1-2, with TRBD1 matching 7 bases. The CDR3 runs to 14 residues. V was clipped by 5 bases and J by 5 bases; unmatched bases: 11. Germline loops: CDR1 GTSNPN, CDR2 SVGIG (reference sequence). The CDR3 DNA sequence: TGTGCCTGGGGCGCCGGGACAGATGGTTATGGCTACACCTTC. It is translated as CAWGAGTDGYGYTF.

The genes are TRBV27 and TRBJ2-1, with a possible D match to TRBD2 (5 bases). Trimming took 2 bases from V and 0 from J, leaving 14 bases between them. This CDR3 region has 17 residues. Per the germline V gene, CDR1 is MNHEY and CDR2 is SMNVEV (reference sequence). For the CDR3, the DNA is TGTGCCAGCAGTTTAATTATGGCGGGCCCCTCCTACAATGAGCAGTTCTTC. Its translation is CASSLIMAGPSYNEQFF.

This chain uses TRBV14 with TRBJ2-2; 8 nucleotides agree with TRBD1. The ends lost 4 bases at V and 1 base at J; junction bases unmatched: 5. CDR1 is SGHDN, CDR2 FVKESK, per germline. The CDR3 has 16 residues. The CDR3 DNA follows: TGTGCCAGCAGCCCGGCCGACAGGGGGAACACCGGGGAGCTGTTTTTT. Translating gives CASSPADRGNTGELFF. Using reference TRBV14 and TRBJ2-2 for the parts outside the CDR3, the full variable domain is EAGVTQFPSHSVIEKGQTVTLRCDPISGHDNLYWYRRVMGKEIKFLLHFVKESKQDESGMPNNRFLAERTGGTYSTLKVQPAELEDSGVYFCASSPADRGNTGELFFGEGSRLTVL.

J is TRBJ1-5 and V is TRBV7-2, with TRBD1 identical over 7 bases. V shed 8 bases, J shed 2 bases, and the junction held 6 bases outside the gene matches. Germline CDR1 is SGHTA and CDR2 is FQGNSA. The CDR3 spans 14 residues. Written as DNA, the CDR3 is TGTGCCAGCGGCAGGGGGGATGGCAATCAGCCCCAGCATTTT. Translated, it gives CASGRGDGNQPQHF. Supplemented by reference TRBV7-2 and TRBJ1-5, the full variable domain reads GAGVSQSPSNKVTEKGKDVELRCDPISGHTALYWYRQSLGQGLEFLIYFQGNSAPDKSGLPSDRFSAERTGGSVSTLTIQRTQQEDSAVYLCASGRGDGNQPQHFGDGTRLSIL.

A single count supports this clone. The chain is built from TRBV4-1 and TRBJ2-3; 16 bases fit TRBD2. With 7 bases clipped from V and 4 bases from J, the junction kept 5 bases outside the gene matches. Looked up from germline, CDR1 is MGHRA and CDR2 is YSYEKL. The CDR3 totals 16 residues. The CDR3 sequence: CASKGLAGGPADTQYF. The CDR3 region has the DNA TGCGCCAGCAAGGGACTAGCGGGAGGGCCGGCAGATACGCAGTATTTT.

V usage is TRBV4-1 and J usage is TRBJ2-7; no reliable D call. V lost 1 base and J lost 4, with 14 bases in between. CDR3 size: 15 residues. Germline CDR1 MGHRA, CDR2 YSYEKL. The CDR3, as DNA: TGCGCCAGCAGCCAAGTTTTAGGTTCCAGGTACGAGCAGTACTTC. Protein: CASSQVLGSRYEQYF.

The genes are TRBV4-1 and TRBJ2-1; TRBD2 agrees at 10 bases. J lost 5 bases, V lost 4 bases, and 8 bases had no gene match. Germline CDR1 and CDR2: MGHRA and YSYEKL. The CDR3 is 16 amino acids. DNA of the CDR3: TGCGCCAGCAGCCGCCTAGCGGGAGCCTTTAACAATGAGCAGTTCTTC. As protein: CASSRLAGAFNNEQFF.